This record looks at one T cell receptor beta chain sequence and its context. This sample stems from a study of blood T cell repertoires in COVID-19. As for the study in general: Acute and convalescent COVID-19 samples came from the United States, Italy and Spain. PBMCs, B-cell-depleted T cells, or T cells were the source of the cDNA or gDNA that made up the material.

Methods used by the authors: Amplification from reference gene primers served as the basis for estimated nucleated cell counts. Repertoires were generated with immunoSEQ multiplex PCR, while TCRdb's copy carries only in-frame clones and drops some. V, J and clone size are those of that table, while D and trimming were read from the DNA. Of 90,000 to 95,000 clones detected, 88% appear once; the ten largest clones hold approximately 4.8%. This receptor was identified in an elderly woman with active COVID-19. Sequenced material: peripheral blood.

The CDR3 region has the DNA TGTGCCAGCAGCTTAAAAGCGGCCCTCACAGATACGCAGTATTTT. This codes for CASSLKAALTDTQYF. The V and J genes are TRBV5-4 and TRBJ2-3; maybe TRBD2 (5 bases). V was trimmed by 2 bases and J by 2 bases, leaving 12 bases between them. Germline lookup yields CDR1 SGHNT and CDR2 YYREEE (reference sequence). CDR3 size: 15 residues.